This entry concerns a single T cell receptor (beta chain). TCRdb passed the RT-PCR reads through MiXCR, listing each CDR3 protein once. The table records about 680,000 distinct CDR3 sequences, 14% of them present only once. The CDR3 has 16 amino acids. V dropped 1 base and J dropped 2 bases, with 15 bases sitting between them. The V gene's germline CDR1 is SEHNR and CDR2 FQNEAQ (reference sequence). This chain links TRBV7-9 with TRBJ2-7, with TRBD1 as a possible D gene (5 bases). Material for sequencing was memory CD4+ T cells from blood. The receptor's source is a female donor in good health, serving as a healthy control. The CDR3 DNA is TGTGCCAGCAGCTTAGACTATACAGGCCATACCTACGAGCAGTACTTC. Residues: CASSLDYTGHTYEQYF.